These 27 T cell receptor beta chains came from one sample sequenced in a study of T cell repertoires in MIS-A myocarditis. Profiling relied on immunoSEQ multiplex PCR, and the TCRdb table lists in-frame clones only, not all of them. In the table there are 10,000 to 13,000 clones, 65% to 90% of which are singletons. The sample comprised right ventricle heart tissue obtained at autopsy. These receptors were obtained from a man between 18 and 35 years old with fulminant myocarditis from multisystem inflammatory syndrome in adults (MIS-A) after COVID-19.

In its sample, this clone is medium-sized. V is TRBV7-9 and J is TRBJ2-6; tentative D call: TRBD2 (6 bases). Trimming took 5 bases from V and 10 from J, leaving 15 bases between them. The CDR3 has 14 residues. Germline assignment: CDR1 SEHNR and CDR2 FQNEAQ (reference sequence). In nucleotides, the CDR3 is TGTGCCAGCAGCCCGGGGGTGGGTAATAACGTCCTGACTTTC. It translates to CASSPGVGNNVLTF.

The V and J genes are TRBV10-3 and TRBJ2-3, with TRBD1 matching 7 bases. With V trimmed by 5 bases and J by 2 bases, 7 bases remained unmatched. Germline-derived CDR1 and CDR2 are ENHRY and SYGVKD. The CDR3 has 15 amino acids. CDR3 DNA sequence: TGTGCCATCAGTCCAGGACAGGTTCCCACAGATACGCAGTATTTT. The encoded protein is CAISPGQVPTDTQYF.

V gene TRBV9 combines with J gene TRBJ2-3; no firm D call. This CDR3 is built from 16 residues. Germline assignment: CDR1 SGDLS and CDR2 YYNGEE. V lost 0 bases and J lost 0, with 11 bases in between. The CDR3 here is CASSVGLLASTDTQYF. CDR3 in DNA: TGTGCCAGCAGCGTAGGACTGCTCGCTAGCACAGATACGCAGTATTTT.

A few counts support this clone. J is TRBJ1-1 and V is TRBV19; D possibly corresponds to TRBD1 (5 bases). Germline V CDR1 and CDR2: LNHDA, SQIVND (reference sequence). This CDR3 comprises 13 residues. V was cut by 2 bases and J by 4 bases, with 8 bases left in between. CDR3 in DNA: TGTGCCAGTAGTATAACCGGGGGCACTGAAGCTTTCTTT. This gives the protein CASSITGGTEAFF.

This clone was observed a single time. Other DNA sequences in the sample encode the same CDR3. In DNA form, the CDR3 reads TGTGCCTGGAGTGGGGGGAGTGGCCTGGACACTGAAGCTTTCTTT. Translation: CAWSGGSGLDTEAFF. V gene TRBV30 combines with J gene TRBJ1-1, with D maybe TRBD1 (5 bases). The CDR3 is 15 amino acids. Germline CDR1 is GTSNPN and CDR2 is SVGIG (reference sequence). Between the trimmed V and J ends, which lost 1 base and 3 bases, there was a span of 15 bases.

The genes are TRBV6-1 and TRBJ2-7; 8 bases match TRBD2. Germline loops: CDR1 MNHNS, CDR2 SASEGT. CDR3 length: 17 residues. Trimming removed 0 bases from V and 0 bases from J; junction bases left unmatched: 7. In DNA, the CDR3 is TGTGCCAGCAGTGAAGCTGACCCGGGGGGGGGCTCCTACGAGCAGTACTTC. Its protein is CASSEADPGGGSYEQYF.

In its sample, this clone was seen a few times. The genes are TRBV7-2 and TRBJ2-2, with TRBD1 matching over 9 bases. The CDR3 loop spans 16 amino acids. CDR1 and CDR2 from the germline V gene are SGHTA and FQGNSA. V lost 2 bases and J lost 7; bases outside the gene matches: 8. The CDR3 DNA reads TGTGCCAGCAGCTTATCAGGGACAGGGAGTTACGGGGAGCTGTTTTTT. This sequence encodes CASSLSGTGSYGELFF.

This clone was found once. V is TRBV6-5 and J is TRBJ1-5; D is ambiguous. Germline CDR1 and CDR2: MNHEY and SVGAGI. This CDR3 is 14 amino acids long. Trimming shortened V by 3 bases and J by 7 bases, and 13 bases separated the two germline ends. The chain's CDR3 is CASSYSLGTQPQHF. The DNA for the CDR3 is TGTGCCAGCAGTTATTCTCTGGGCACCCAGCCCCAGCATTTT.

This clone was seen just once. This chain links TRBV28 with TRBJ1-3; D is possibly TRBD1 (6 bases). Deletions cut 5 bases from V and 4 bases from J, with 21 bases between. The germline V gene encodes CDR1 MDHEN and CDR2 SYDVKM. This CDR3 comprises 17 residues. Here the CDR3 DNA reads TGTGCCAGCAGTCCTCCCCCCGCCTACAGGGTAGGAAACACCATATATTTT. Protein: CASSPPPAYRVGNTIYF.

This chain uses TRBV18 with TRBJ2-7; D not resolved. CDR1 and CDR2 (germline): KGHSH, LQKENI. V lost 6 bases, J lost 1 base, and 7 bases lay in between. The CDR3 length is 12 residues. This CDR3 reads CASSLDSYEQYF. The CDR3, as DNA: TGTGCCAGCTCCCTTGATTCCTACGAGCAGTACTTC.

This clone was recorded a few times. The chain has TRBV15 and TRBJ1-5; 8 bases line up with TRBD1. CDR1 is LNHNV, CDR2 YYDKDF, per germline (reference sequence). The CDR3 runs 13 residues. J was trimmed by 11 bases and V by 0 bases; bases with no gene match: 3. This CDR3 reads CATSREQGEAQHF. The CDR3 DNA reads as TGTGCCACCAGCAGAGAACAGGGGGAAGCCCAGCATTTT.

With regard to this clone: Mismatch with germline at one junction end may stem from a read error. The rearrangement links TRBV4-2 to TRBJ2-1; D unresolved. In germline, CDR1 is LGHNA, CDR2 YNFKEQ. The CDR3 runs to 15 residues. CDR3 residues: CASSQDIGSHNEQFF. CDR3 nucleotides: TGTGCCAGCAGCCAAGATATAGGCTCCCACAATGAGCAGTTCTTC.

The rearrangement uses TRBV29-1 and TRBJ1-2; D is ambiguous. The germline V gene encodes CDR1 SQVTM and CDR2 ANQGSEA. The CDR3 covers 11 residues. The V gene lost 4 bases and the J gene lost 6 bases, with 9 bases spanning the gap. The CDR3 here is CSVAKGNGYTF. In DNA, the CDR3 is TGCAGCGTTGCCAAAGGGAATGGCTACACCTTC.

This clone was seen a single time. The rearrangement joins TRBV28 to TRBJ2-5; TRBD2 agrees at 14 bases. Germline-derived CDR1 and CDR2 are MDHEN and SYDVKM. The CDR3 extends over 16 amino acids. Unmatched junction bases numbered 6, after V lost 5 bases and J lost 4 bases. DNA for the CDR3: TGTGCCAGCAGTCCCTTGACTAGCGGGAGGGGAGAGACCCAGTACTTC. It is translated as CASSPLTSGRGETQYF.

The rearrangement joins TRBV14 to TRBJ2-2, with D unclear. Germline V lookup: CDR1 SGHDN, CDR2 FVKESK. This CDR3 has 12 residues. V shed 4 bases and J shed 7 bases, with 7 bases lying between them. Here the CDR3 reads CASSLVVGELFF. The CDR3 DNA is TGTGCCAGCAGCCTAGTTGTCGGGGAGCTGTTTTTT.

V gene TRBV27 combines with J gene TRBJ1-1; D uncertain. This CDR3 region has 12 residues. Trimming took off 9 bases at V and 3 bases at J, with 11 bases between the two ends. Germline V gene sequence: CDR1 MNHEY, CDR2 SMNVEV (reference sequence). This CDR3 is CASGRLYTEAFF. For the CDR3, the DNA is TGTGCCAGTGGCCGACTGTACACTGAAGCTTTCTTT.

The chain recombines TRBV2 with TRBJ1-2; weak D call: TRBD1 (5 bases). The CDR3 runs to 11 residues. The V gene's germline CDR1 is SNHLY and CDR2 FYNNEI. Trimming stripped 7 bases from V and 4 bases from J, with 7 bases between. For the CDR3, the DNA is TGTGCCAGCACCGGGGGCTATGGCTACACCTTC. Residues: CASTGGYGYTF.

The chain links TRBV19 to TRBJ1-5, with TRBD1 identical over 7 bases. Germline CDR1 is LNHDA and CDR2 is SQIVND (reference sequence). J was trimmed by 6 bases and V by 11 bases; bases with no gene match: 13. This CDR3 is built from 14 residues. The CDR3, as DNA: TGTGCCGCCTCCAGGGGGGTGGGGGTTCAGCCCCAGCATTTT. Translation gives CAASRGVGVQPQHF.

The chain joins TRBV28 to TRBJ1-1, with a weak D call TRBD1 (5 bases). CDR3 length: 13 residues. The ends were cut back, 5 bases at V and 8 bases at J, with 15 bases in the middle. Per germline, CDR1 MDHEN and CDR2 SYDVKM. CDR3 DNA sequence: TGTGCCAGCAGTGGGATATTTGGGGGAGAAGCTTTCTTT. Residues: CASSGIFGGEAFF.

V is TRBV6-5 and J is TRBJ1-2, with 9 bases identical to TRBD1. The CDR3 has 14 amino acids. Germline-derived CDR1 and CDR2 are MNHEY and SVGAGI. The V gene end was trimmed by 7 bases and the J gene end by 3 bases; junction bases not matched to a gene: 6. This CDR3 reads CASKGTGYDYGYTF. In nucleotides, the CDR3 is TGTGCCAGCAAGGGGACAGGGTATGACTATGGCTACACCTTC.

The V call is TRBV27, the J call TRBJ2-3; possibly TRBD1 for D (6 bases). V lost 7 bases and J 2 bases, leaving 19 bases between the germline ends. The CDR3 consists of 16 residues. Germline V CDR1 and CDR2: MNHEY, SMNVEV (reference sequence). CDR3 bases: TGTGCCAGCAATCAGGCAGGGGCTGGTTTCACAGATACGCAGTATTTT. Its protein product is CASNQAGAGFTDTQYF.

The CDR3, as DNA: TGTGCCAGCAGTGACCCACGGGGGACTCCAGGGCAGTTCTTC. Translated, it gives CASSDPRGTPGQFF. The rearrangement uses TRBV25-1 and TRBJ2-1, with D perhaps matching TRBD2 (6 bases). The germline CDR1 and CDR2 sequences are MGHDK and SYGVNS. V dropped 3 bases and J dropped 12 bases, with 18 bases sitting between them. The CDR3 loop spans 14 amino acids.

The chain links TRBV10-3 to TRBJ1-3; TRBD1 is a possible D gene (5 bases). V was pared by 4 bases and J by 0 bases, with 10 bases between. Germline lookup yields CDR1 ENHRY and CDR2 SYGVKD. This CDR3 has 15 amino acids. The CDR3: CAISGGGGSGNTIYF. The CDR3 DNA is TGTGCCATCAGTGGGGGGGGAGGCTCTGGAAACACCATATATTTT.

The chain carries TRBV28 and TRBJ1-3, with TRBD1 matching 8 bases. CDR1 and CDR2 (germline): MDHEN, SYDVKM. CDR3 length: 15 amino acids. The J segment lost 2 bases and the V segment lost 4 bases, leaving 4 bases of the junction unmatched. The CDR3 here is CASSSQGGTGNTIYF. Here the CDR3 DNA reads TGTGCCAGCAGTTCACAGGGGGGGACTGGAAACACCATATATTTT. Full variable domain (rest looked up from reference TRBV28 and TRBJ1-3): DVKVTQSSRYLVKRTGEKVFLECVQDMDHENMFWYRQDPGLGLRLIYFSYDVKMKEKGDIPEGYSVSREKKERFSLILESASTNQTSMYLCASSSQGGTGNTIYFGEGSWLTVV.

This sequence joins TRBV29-1 and TRBJ2-7, with D perhaps matching TRBD1 (5 bases). Trimming removed 6 bases from V and 2 bases from J, with 14 bases in between. The CDR3 totals 13 residues. CDR1 SQVTM and CDR2 ANQGSEA come from the germline V gene. The CDR3 loop is CSVATRQTYEQYF. In nucleotides, the CDR3 is TGCAGCGTCGCCACCCGACAGACCTACGAGCAGTACTTC.

The chain couples TRBV19 to TRBJ1-5; D perhaps matches TRBD1 (6 bases). This CDR3 is built from 11 residues. V shed 11 bases and J shed 6 bases, with 11 bases lying between them. Germline assignment: CDR1 LNHDA and CDR2 SQIVND (reference sequence). The CDR3 loop reads CAAGGPQPQHF. Here the CDR3 DNA reads TGTGCCGCGGGGGGGCCTCAGCCCCAGCATTTT.

The chain uses TRBV19 and TRBJ1-6; D unclear. The ends were cut back, 2 bases at V and 6 bases at J, with 8 bases in the middle. CDR1 is LNHDA and CDR2 is SQIVND in the germline V gene (reference sequence). The length of the CDR3 is 14 residues. The CDR3 protein is CASSISGVNSPLHF. The CDR3 DNA is TGTGCCAGTAGTATATCGGGAGTTAATTCACCCCTCCACTTT.